This TCR beta chain was recovered during a study of T cell repertoires in aging, cancer and after chemotherapy. Overall study: Donor ages fell into six groups from 30 or younger up to 70 or older. Glioblastoma patients receiving temozolomide-based therapy gave paired samples before and after chemotherapy. About 8.8 million TCR reads were in the whole dataset.

Peripheral blood genomic DNA, not sorted cells or RNA, was the template. Multiplex touch-down PCR with TRB-A/B primers amplified rearranged V-D-J TRB sequences. TCRdb used MiXCR to reprocess the multiplex PCR reads, holding one entry per CDR3 protein. This sample has 2,500 to 3,500 distinct CDR3 sequences; roughly 46% occur once, and the top ten carry approximately 3.4%. V was pared by 0 bases and J by 5 bases, with 5 bases between. The V gene's germline CDR1 is SGHTA and CDR2 FQGNSA. The CDR3 consists of 13 residues. In its sample, this clonotype was seen a few times. Its cognate antigen is unknown. General observations from the study: Age-matched healthy donors had significantly more diverse, less clonal blood TCR repertoires than untreated cancer patients.

The sequence was obtained from a human donor with a solid tumor. What was sequenced was blood. J is TRBJ2-1 and V is TRBV7-2; D unclear. Here the CDR3 DNA reads TGTGCCAGCAGCTTAGCGAGCGACAATGAGCAGTTCTTC. Translation gives CASSLASDNEQFF.